This is a list of T cell receptor beta chains from one sample in a study of T cell repertoires in cytomegalovirus infection. Their target antigens are unknown. TCRdb independently ran MiXCR on the reads; one entry per CDR3 protein. The sample consists of 680,000 or so distinct CDR3 sequences, approximately 33% of them appearing once. The source material was cultured PBMCs, sampled from culture after CMV antigen stimulation. These TCRs come from a human donor in good health (CMV status not recorded). Some clones in this sample may be carry-over from other donors' samples. Both conserved end residues are part of each CDR3. The order of the fields is clone size, D gene, V gene, J gene, CDR3 protein, CDR3 DNA. A D gene is named only where the DNA matches it firmly. Some rows have no size entry. The others give once, few or many, or a class for an expanded clone.

clone_size: .; d_call: .; v_call: TRBV7-2; j_call: TRBJ2-1; cdr3_aa: CASSSTPGYNEQFF; cdr3_nt: TGTGCCAGCAGCTCAACTCCAGGGTACAATGAGCAGTTCTTC
clone_size: .; d_call: .; v_call: TRBV6-2/TRBV6-3; j_call: TRBJ1-2; cdr3_aa: CASSLDRSYYGYTF; cdr3_nt: TGTGCCAGCAGCCTAGACAGATCCTACTATGGCTACACCTTC
clone_size: .; d_call: TRBD2; v_call: TRBV20-1; j_call: TRBJ2-3; cdr3_aa: CSAPGTSVGTDTQYF; cdr3_nt: TGCAGTGCACCCGGGACTAGCGTAGGGACAGATACGCAGTATTTT
clone_size: .; d_call: .; v_call: TRBV12-3/TRBV12-4; j_call: TRBJ2-1; cdr3_aa: CASSSGRGDEQFF; cdr3_nt: TGTGCCAGCAGTTCGGGACGGGGTGATGAGCAGTTCTTC
clone_size: .; d_call: .; v_call: TRBV10-2; j_call: TRBJ2-3; cdr3_aa: CASSVERERTDTQYF; cdr3_nt: TGCGCCAGCAGTGTTGAGAGGGAGCGCACAGATACGCAGTATTTT
clone_size: .; d_call: .; v_call: TRBV25-1; j_call: TRBJ1-5; cdr3_aa: CASGRGAGNQPQHF; cdr3_nt: TGTGCCAGCGGCCGTGGGGCGGGCAATCAGCCCCAGCATTTT
clone_size: few; d_call: .; v_call: TRBV12-3/TRBV12-4; j_call: TRBJ1-1; cdr3_aa: CASSPLRGGWNTEAFF; cdr3_nt: TGTGCCAGCAGTCCCCTACGGGGAGGGTGGAACACTGAAGCTTTCTTT
clone_size: few; d_call: TRBD2; v_call: TRBV7-8; j_call: TRBJ2-7; cdr3_aa: CASSSLEGGGAYEQYF; cdr3_nt: TGTGCCAGCAGCTCGTTAGAGGGCGGGGGGGCCTACGAGCAGTACTTC
clone_size: .; d_call: .; v_call: TRBV20-1; j_call: TRBJ2-1; cdr3_aa: CSARAPLGEQFF; cdr3_nt: TGCAGTGCTAGAGCCCCGTTGGGTGAGCAGTTCTTC
clone_size: .; d_call: .; v_call: TRBV25-1; j_call: TRBJ1-6; cdr3_aa: CASSVTGYNSPLHF; cdr3_nt: TGTGCCAGCAGTGTGACAGGCTATAATTCACCCCTCCACTTT
clone_size: .; d_call: .; v_call: TRBV7-4; j_call: TRBJ2-1; cdr3_aa: CASSRDRLGYDWIKSYNEQFF; cdr3_nt: TGTGCCAGCAGCCGCGACCGACTAGGATACGATTGGATTAAGTCCTACAATGAGCAGTTCTTC
clone_size: many; d_call: .; v_call: TRBV7-9; j_call: TRBJ2-6; cdr3_aa: CASTQGGSGANVLTF; cdr3_nt: TGTGCCAGCACTCAAGGGGGATCTGGGGCCAACGTCCTGACTTTC
clone_size: many; d_call: TRBD1; v_call: TRBV7-2; j_call: TRBJ2-5; cdr3_aa: CASSWDRGRETQYF; cdr3_nt: TGTGCCAGCAGCTGGGACAGGGGGAGAGAGACCCAGTACTTC
clone_size: few; d_call: .; v_call: TRBV6-5; j_call: TRBJ2-1; cdr3_aa: CASSTGFNEQFF; cdr3_nt: TGTGCCAGCAGTACAGGGTTTAATGAGCAGTTCTTC
clone_size: .; d_call: .; v_call: TRBV5-4; j_call: TRBJ2-7; cdr3_aa: CASSSWDREQYF; cdr3_nt: TGTGCCAGCAGCTCCTGGGATCGCGAGCAGTACTTC
clone_size: .; d_call: .; v_call: TRBV12-3/TRBV12-4; j_call: TRBJ1-2; cdr3_aa: CASSFGEGYTF; cdr3_nt: TGTGCCAGCAGTTTTGGGGAGGGCTACACCTTC
clone_size: once; d_call: .; v_call: TRBV4-1; j_call: TRBJ2-1; cdr3_aa: CASSQDQGLYNEQFF; cdr3_nt: TGCGCCAGCAGCCAAGATCAGGGGCTCTACAATGAGCAGTTCTTC
clone_size: .; d_call: TRBD1; v_call: TRBV6-1; j_call: TRBJ2-6; cdr3_aa: CASLDRGRSGANVLTF; cdr3_nt: TGTGCCAGCCTAGACAGGGGAAGATCTGGGGCCAACGTCCTGACTTTC
clone_size: .; d_call: .; v_call: TRBV7-9; j_call: TRBJ2-1; cdr3_aa: CASSSGNSYNEQFF; cdr3_nt: TGTGCCAGCAGCTCCGGGAACTCCTACAATGAGCAGTTCTTC
clone_size: few; d_call: TRBD1; v_call: TRBV7-8; j_call: TRBJ1-5; cdr3_aa: CASSLIPTGAPNQPQHF; cdr3_nt: TGTGCCAGCAGCTTGATTCCAACAGGGGCACCTAATCAGCCCCAGCATTTT